These 14 T cell receptor beta chains share one sample of origin, sequenced in a study of blood T cells in healthy people across ages. A second roughly 6 to 12 cycle PCR used barcoded and J-beta primers. TCRdb used MiXCR to reprocess the 5' RACE reads, holding one entry per CDR3 protein. This table holds more than 800,000 distinct CDR3 sequences, around 28% found once. The sample was blood. The receptors were gathered from a woman at least 80 years old in good health.

The CDR3 sequence: CASSVPTGELFF. The CDR3 nucleotides are TGTGCCAGCAGTGTTCCTACCGGGGAGCTGTTTTTT. The chain joins TRBV11-1 to TRBJ2-2; D gene ambiguous. The germline V and J ends were trimmed by 6 bases and 5 bases, with 7 bases remaining between them. Germline loops: CDR1 SGHAT, CDR2 FQDESV (reference sequence). The CDR3 runs 12 residues.

The chain links TRBV27 to TRBJ1-2; D is possibly TRBD1 (6 bases). The CDR3 spans 13 residues. V was clipped by 6 bases and J by 8 bases, with 16 bases between them. Germline values: CDR1 MNHEY, CDR2 SMNVEV (reference sequence). Here the CDR3 reads CASSTGGAEGYTF. The CDR3, as DNA: TGTGCCAGCAGCACCGGGGGGGCCGAGGGCTACACCTTC.

This clonotype was recorded many times. The V and J genes are TRBV27 and TRBJ2-2, with 9 positions matching TRBD2. The CDR3 consists of 17 residues. The germline CDR1 and CDR2 sequences are MNHEY and SMNVEV (reference sequence). Trimming at V came to 2 bases and at J to 6 bases, leaving 10 bases not matched to a gene. The CDR3 sequence is CASSLISLAGISGELFF. The DNA for the CDR3 is TGTGCCAGCAGTTTAATATCGCTAGCGGGGATCTCCGGGGAGCTGTTTTTT.

Ten or more counts support this clonotype. The chain recombines TRBV20-1 with TRBJ2-3; the D is unclear. The CDR3 loop spans 14 amino acids. V was clipped by 5 bases and J by 0 bases, with 12 bases between them. Germline values: CDR1 DFQATT, CDR2 SNEGSKA (reference sequence). The CDR3 DNA sequence: TGCAGTGCTCCTCCGGTCTTGAGCACAGATACGCAGTATTTT. This codes for CSAPPVLSTDTQYF.

This clonotype was counted at least ten times. The V and J genes are TRBV15 and TRBJ1-2; D is unresolved. The germline V gene has CDR1 LNHNV and CDR2 YYDKDF (reference sequence). The V end lost 7 bases, the J end lost 0 bases, and 12 bases lay between the germline ends. The length of the CDR3 is 14 residues. The CDR3 DNA is TGTGCCACCACGGAGACTACAGCTAACTATGGCTACACCTTC. This translates into CATTETTANYGYTF.

This clonotype was detected ten times or more. This rearrangement joins TRBV27 to TRBJ2-1; tentatively, D is TRBD1 (6 bases). Trimming removed 6 bases at V and 7 bases at J, with 16 bases between. CDR1 is MNHEY and CDR2 is SMNVEV in the germline V gene (reference sequence). This CDR3 is 14 amino acids long. This CDR3 reads CASRPAQGMNEQFF. The CDR3 bases are TGTGCCAGCAGACCGGCACAGGGCATGAATGAGCAGTTCTTC.

This clonotype was recorded many times. The CDR3 is CASSQGGRYFGDEQFF. Here the CDR3 DNA reads TGTGCCAGCAGCCAAGGCGGACGGTATTTCGGCGATGAGCAGTTCTTC. The chain joins TRBV3-1 to TRBJ2-1; no definite D call. Trimming stripped 1 base from V and 8 bases from J, with 18 bases between. Germline-derived CDR1 and CDR2 are LGHDT and YNNKEL (reference sequence). This CDR3 spans 16 amino acids.

The V gene is TRBV6-2 or TRBV6-3, the J gene TRBJ2-2; the D is unclear. Germline loops: CDR1 MNHEY, CDR2 SVGEGT. With 8 bases removed from V and 4 bases from J, the gap between germline ends came to 8 bases. The CDR3 totals 12 residues. CDR3 bases: TGTGCCAGCGCAAAGGTCACCGGGGAGCTGTTTTTT. It codes for CASAKVTGELFF.

In this sample, this clonotype turned up many times. The chain couples TRBV9 to TRBJ2-1, with 11 bases that match TRBD2. The length of the CDR3 is 16 residues. The germline V gene has CDR1 SGDLS and CDR2 YYNGEE. J was trimmed by 4 bases and V by 3 bases; bases with no gene match: 6. In DNA, the CDR3 is TGTGCCAGCAGCGCCTATAGGACTAGCGGGTACAATGAGCAGTTCTTC. Amino acids: CASSAYRTSGYNEQFF.

Details on this clonotype: One end of the junction varies from germline; a read error may be responsible. The chain recombines TRBV28 with TRBJ2-3; tentative D call: TRBD1 (6 bases). Germline lookup yields CDR1 MDHEN and CDR2 SYDVKM. The CDR3 is 14 amino acids. CDR3 protein: CASRITGITGTQYF. CDR3 in DNA: TGTGCCAGCAGGATTACAGGGATCACAGGTACGCAGTATTTT.

This clonotype was seen ten or more times. V is TRBV20-1 and J is TRBJ2-7; tentatively, D is TRBD1 (5 bases). The CDR3 has 12 amino acids. Germline CDR1 reads DFQATT; CDR2 reads SNEGSKA (reference sequence). Deletions cut 6 bases from V and 5 bases from J, with 14 bases between. Here the CDR3 reads CSARKGNDEQYF. The CDR3 nucleotides are TGCAGTGCCCGCAAGGGGAACGACGAGCAGTACTTC.

The chain carries TRBV2 and TRBJ2-7, with D perhaps matching TRBD1 (6 bases). V lost 4 bases to trimming and J lost 2 bases, with 12 bases between them. The CDR3 is 14 amino acids. Germline CDR1 reads SNHLY; CDR2 reads FYNNEI. CDR3 in amino acids: CASSGQGYTYEQYF. CDR3 DNA: TGTGCCAGCAGTGGGCAGGGGTATACCTACGAGCAGTACTTC. Using reference TRBV2 and TRBJ2-7 for the parts outside the CDR3, the full variable domain is EPEVTQTPSHQVTQMGQEVILRCVPISNHLYFYWYRQILGQKVEFLVSFYNNEISEKSEIFDDQFSVERPDGSNFTLKIRSTKLEDSAMYFCASSGQGYTYEQYFGPGTRLTVT.

V usage is TRBV2 and J usage is TRBJ1-4; D is possibly TRBD1 (6 bases). V lost 7 bases and J 11 bases, leaving 17 bases between the germline ends. Germline-derived CDR1 and CDR2 are SNHLY and FYNNEI. The CDR3 length is 13 residues. The CDR3 region has the DNA TGTGCCAGCAACAATCAGGGGTTGGTGAAACTGTTTTTT. Translated: CASNNQGLVKLFF.

This clonotype was recorded at least ten times. The CDR3 here is CASSLVGGGGVYEQFF. In DNA, the CDR3 is TGTGCCAGCAGTTTAGTTGGTGGGGGCGGTGTATATGAGCAGTTCTTC. The chain couples TRBV12-3 or TRBV12-4 to TRBJ2-1; a possible D gene is TRBD1 (6 bases). V lost 1 base and J 8 bases, leaving 18 bases between the germline ends. The CDR3 is made up of 16 amino acids.